This T cell receptor (beta chain) was profiled in a study of T cells after yellow fever vaccination. MiXCR, run by TCRdb on the 5' RACE reads, gives a single entry per CDR3 protein. Of some 390,000 distinct CDR3 sequences listed, approximately 18% were seen once; the top ten hold about a sixth. The clonotype originates from a man aged 18 to 29 who received the YFV17D yellow fever vaccine. This sample comprised PBMCs, obtained before the yellow fever booster vaccination.

CDR3 loop: CASSEWNGELFF. The CDR3 bases are TGTGCCAGCAGTGAATGGAACGGGGAGCTGTTTTTT. The chain carries TRBV25-1 and TRBJ2-2, with D unresolved. The V gene lost 1 base and the J gene lost 7 bases, with 4 bases spanning the gap. Germline CDR1 and CDR2: MGHDK and SYGVNS. The CDR3 is made up of 12 amino acids.